The 5 T cell receptor beta chains presented below share a single source sample, sequenced in a study of pediatric ulcerative colitis. Profiled with immunoSEQ multiplex PCR; TCRdb holds only in-frame clones, not every one. The sample has about 60,000 clones, over 70% seen once. What was sequenced was blood. These receptor sequences come from a boy between 10 and 17 years old who was a control in a study of pediatric ulcerative colitis.

The gene calls are TRBV27 and TRBJ1-5; possibly TRBD1 for D (5 bases). Trimming cost V 8 bases and J 7 bases, with 15 bases left between them. CDR3 length equals 13 residues. Germline V gives CDR1 MNHEY, CDR2 SMNVEV (reference sequence). The CDR3: CASAIGDSQPQHF. In nucleotides, the CDR3 is TGTGCCAGCGCGATAGGGGATAGCCAGCCCCAGCATTTT.

The chain uses TRBV19 and TRBJ2-5; 8 bases are shared with TRBD1. Germline values: CDR1 LNHDA, CDR2 SQIVND (reference sequence). This CDR3 has 14 residues. The V gene end was trimmed by 5 bases and the J gene end by 3 bases; junction bases not matched to a gene: 5. The CDR3 bases are TGTGCCAGTAGTCTCGGGACAGGAAAAGAGACCCAGTACTTC. Its translation: CASSLGTGKETQYF.

The count of this clone is one. The chain links TRBV12-2 to TRBJ1-6. TRBV12-2 is a pseudogene. The CDR3 is 13 amino acids. CDR3 bases: TGTGCAAGTCGCTTAGTTGTTTATTCACCCCTCCACTTT. This gives the protein CASRLVVYSPLHF.

V gene TRBV5-1 combines with J gene TRBJ2-7, with 10 bases aligning to TRBD1. The CDR3 is made up of 14 amino acids. The junction had 3 bases not matched to a gene; V was cut back by 2 bases and J by 4 bases. The V gene's germline CDR1 is SGHRS and CDR2 YFSETQ. The chain's CDR3 is CASSFTGQGYEQYF. As DNA, the CDR3 is TGCGCCAGCAGCTTTACGGGACAGGGGTACGAGCAGTACTTC. The full variable domain, with the rest looked up from reference TRBV5-1 and TRBJ2-7, is KAGVTQTPRYLIKTRGQQVTLSCSPISGHRSVSWYQQTPGQGLQFLFEYFSETQRNKGNFPGRFSGRQFSNSRSEMNVSTLELGDSALYLCASSFTGQGYEQYFGPGTRLTVT.

This chain uses TRBV7-2 with TRBJ2-3, with unresolved D. The V end lost 0 bases, the J end lost 4 bases, and 17 bases lay between the germline ends. Germline lookup yields CDR1 SGHTA and CDR2 FQGNSA. The CDR3 extends over 17 amino acids. The CDR3 loop is CASSLAPIGMGADTQYF. In DNA form, the CDR3 reads TGTGCCAGCAGCTTAGCGCCGATAGGGATGGGTGCAGATACGCAGTATTTT.